The clone carrying this T cell receptor (beta chain) was recorded a few times. The antigen is undetermined. This sample is part of a study of spatial heterogeneity in lung cancer. Losses at the gene ends were 5 bases for V and 7 bases for J; bases not matched to a gene: 6. The germline V gene has CDR1 MNHNY and CDR2 SVGAGI (reference sequence). The CDR3 has 15 residues. Whole-study results and caveats: At resection, ubiquitous expanded tumor TCRs appeared in blood more than at follow-up.

Specified time point: sample taken at primary tumor resection. Whole RNA was taken from tumor, nontumor lung or frozen PBMC; it was then sequenced unsorted. In TCRdb, the 5' RACE reads were re-called with MiXCR into one record per CDR3 protein. The repertoire holds roughly 3,300 distinct CDR3 sequences, with more than 15% as singletons. This specimen consisted of PBMCs, obtained at surgery. V usage is TRBV6-6 and J usage is TRBJ1-6; TRBD1 matches at 9 bases. The sequence was obtained from a female donor with early-stage non-small cell lung cancer. The CDR3 nucleotides read TGTGCCAGCAGTACAGGGGGCCGAGGCAATTCACCCCTCCACTTT. Translated, it gives CASSTGGRGNSPLHF.